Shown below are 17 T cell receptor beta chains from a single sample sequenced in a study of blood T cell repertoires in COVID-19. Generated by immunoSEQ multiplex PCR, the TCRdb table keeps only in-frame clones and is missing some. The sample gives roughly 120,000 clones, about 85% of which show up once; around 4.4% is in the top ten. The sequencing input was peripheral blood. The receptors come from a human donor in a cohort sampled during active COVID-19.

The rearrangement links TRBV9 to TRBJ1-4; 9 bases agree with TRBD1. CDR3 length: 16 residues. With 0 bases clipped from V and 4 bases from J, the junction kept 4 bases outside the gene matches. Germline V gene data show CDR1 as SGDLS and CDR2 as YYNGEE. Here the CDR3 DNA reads TGTGCCAGCAGCGTAGTTCCGGACAGGGGTAATGAAAAACTGTTTTTT. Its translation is CASSVVPDRGNEKLFF.

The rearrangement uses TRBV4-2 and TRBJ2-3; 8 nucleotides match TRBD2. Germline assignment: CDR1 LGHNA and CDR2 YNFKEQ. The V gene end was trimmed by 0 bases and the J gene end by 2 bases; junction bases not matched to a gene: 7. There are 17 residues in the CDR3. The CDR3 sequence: CASSQDPAGAHTDTQYF. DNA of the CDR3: TGTGCCAGCAGCCAAGATCCAGCGGGGGCCCACACAGATACGCAGTATTTT.

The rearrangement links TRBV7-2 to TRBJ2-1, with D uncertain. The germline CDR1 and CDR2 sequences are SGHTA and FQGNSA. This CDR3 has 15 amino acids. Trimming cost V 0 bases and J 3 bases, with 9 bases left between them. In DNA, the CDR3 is TGTGCCAGCAGCTTAGCCGCGACAAGCTACAATGAGCAGTTCTTC. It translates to CASSLAATSYNEQFF.

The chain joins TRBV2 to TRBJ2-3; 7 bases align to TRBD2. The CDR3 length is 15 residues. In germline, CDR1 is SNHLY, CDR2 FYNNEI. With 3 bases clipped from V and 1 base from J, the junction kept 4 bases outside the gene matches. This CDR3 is CASSDSSGGTDTQYF. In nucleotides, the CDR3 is TGTGCCAGCAGTGATTCCAGCGGGGGCACAGATACGCAGTATTTT.

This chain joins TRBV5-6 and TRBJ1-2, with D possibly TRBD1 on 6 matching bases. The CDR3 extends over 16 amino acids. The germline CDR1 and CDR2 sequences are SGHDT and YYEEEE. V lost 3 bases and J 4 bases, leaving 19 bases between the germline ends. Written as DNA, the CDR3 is TGTGCCAGCAGCTCCGGCCCAGGGGAGCGTAGCTATGGCTACACCTTC. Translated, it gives CASSSGPGERSYGYTF. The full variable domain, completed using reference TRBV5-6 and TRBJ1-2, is DAGVTQSPTHLIKTRGQQVTLRCSPKSGHDTVSWYQQALGQGPQFIFQYYEEEERQRGNFPDRFSGHQFPNYSSELNVNALLLGDSALYLCASSSGPGERSYGYTFGSGTRLTVV.

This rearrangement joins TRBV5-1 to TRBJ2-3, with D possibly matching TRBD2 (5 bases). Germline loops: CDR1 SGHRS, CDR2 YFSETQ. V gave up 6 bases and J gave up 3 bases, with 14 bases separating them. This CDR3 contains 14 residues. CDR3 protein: CASNGQRGTDTQYF. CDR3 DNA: TGCGCCAGCAACGGGCAGCGCGGGACAGATACGCAGTATTTT.

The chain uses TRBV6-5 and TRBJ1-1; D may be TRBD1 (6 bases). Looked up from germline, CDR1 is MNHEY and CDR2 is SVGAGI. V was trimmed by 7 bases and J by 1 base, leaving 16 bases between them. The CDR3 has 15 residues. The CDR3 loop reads CASTRGGWSNTEAFF. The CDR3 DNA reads TGTGCCAGCACCCGGGGGGGCTGGTCGAACACTGAAGCTTTCTTT.

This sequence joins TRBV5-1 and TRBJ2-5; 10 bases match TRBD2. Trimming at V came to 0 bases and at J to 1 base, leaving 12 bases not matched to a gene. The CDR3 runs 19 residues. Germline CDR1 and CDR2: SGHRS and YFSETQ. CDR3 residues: CASSLAPGASGGIQETQYF. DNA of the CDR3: TGCGCCAGCAGCTTGGCTCCTGGTGCTAGCGGGGGCATCCAAGAGACCCAGTACTTC.

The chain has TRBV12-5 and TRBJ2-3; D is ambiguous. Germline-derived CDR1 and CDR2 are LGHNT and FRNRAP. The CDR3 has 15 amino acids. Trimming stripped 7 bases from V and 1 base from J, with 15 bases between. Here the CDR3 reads CASAPMVARTDTQYF. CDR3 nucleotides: TGTGCTAGTGCCCCAATGGTAGCCCGCACAGATACGCAGTATTTT.

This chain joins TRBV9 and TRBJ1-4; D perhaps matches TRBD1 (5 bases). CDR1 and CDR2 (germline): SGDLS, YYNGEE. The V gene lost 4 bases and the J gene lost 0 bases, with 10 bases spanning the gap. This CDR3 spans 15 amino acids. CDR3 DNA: TGTGCCAGCAGCCAGGGACTGGCAACTAATGAAAAACTGTTTTTT. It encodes CASSQGLATNEKLFF.

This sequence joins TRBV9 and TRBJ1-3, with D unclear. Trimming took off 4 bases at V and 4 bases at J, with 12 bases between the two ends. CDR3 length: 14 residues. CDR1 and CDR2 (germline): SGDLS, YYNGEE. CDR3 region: CASSFTPGGNTIYF. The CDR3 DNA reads TGTGCCAGCAGCTTCACACCGGGGGGAAACACCATATATTTT. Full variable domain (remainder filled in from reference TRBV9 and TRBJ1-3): DSGVTQTPKHLITATGQRVTLRCSPRSGDLSVYWYQQSLDQGLQFLIQYYNGEERAKGNILERFSAQQFPDLHSELNLSSLELGDSALYFCASSFTPGGNTIYFGEGSWLTVV.

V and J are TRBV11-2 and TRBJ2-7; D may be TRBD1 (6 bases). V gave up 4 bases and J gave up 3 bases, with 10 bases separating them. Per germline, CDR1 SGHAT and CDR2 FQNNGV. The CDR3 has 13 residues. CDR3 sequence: CASSSGQIYEQYF. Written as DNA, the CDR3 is TGTGCCAGCAGCTCCGGACAGATCTACGAGCAGTACTTC.

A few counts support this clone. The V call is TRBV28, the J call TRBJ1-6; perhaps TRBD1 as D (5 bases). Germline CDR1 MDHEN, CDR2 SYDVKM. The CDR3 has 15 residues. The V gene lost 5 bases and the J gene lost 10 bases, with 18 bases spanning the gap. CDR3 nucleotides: TGTGCCAGCAGTCGCCGGGACTCCCTAATATCACCCCTCCACTTT. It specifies CASSRRDSLISPLHF.

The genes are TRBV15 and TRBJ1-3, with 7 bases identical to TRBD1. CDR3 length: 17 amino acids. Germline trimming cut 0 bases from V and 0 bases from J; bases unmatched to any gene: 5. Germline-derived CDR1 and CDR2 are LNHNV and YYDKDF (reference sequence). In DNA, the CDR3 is TGTGCCACCAGCAGAGACACAGGGGCCAGCTCTGGAAACACCATATATTTT. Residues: CATSRDTGASSGNTIYF.

This chain's CDR3 is CASSYDPTGGEQYF. As DNA, the CDR3 is TGTGCCAGCAGTTACGATCCGACAGGCGGGGAGCAGTACTTC. This chain uses TRBV7-3 with TRBJ2-7; weak D call: TRBD1 (6 bases). Germline CDR1 and CDR2: SGHTA and FQGTGA. Between the trimmed V and J ends, which lost 6 bases and 7 bases, there was a span of 19 bases. This CDR3 has 14 residues.

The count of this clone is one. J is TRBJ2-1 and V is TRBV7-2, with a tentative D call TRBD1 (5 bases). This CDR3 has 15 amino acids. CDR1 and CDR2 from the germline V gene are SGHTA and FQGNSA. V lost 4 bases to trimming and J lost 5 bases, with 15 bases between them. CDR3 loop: CASSWWQGIDNEQFF. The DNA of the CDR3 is TGTGCCAGCAGCTGGTGGCAGGGAATAGACAATGAGCAGTTCTTC.

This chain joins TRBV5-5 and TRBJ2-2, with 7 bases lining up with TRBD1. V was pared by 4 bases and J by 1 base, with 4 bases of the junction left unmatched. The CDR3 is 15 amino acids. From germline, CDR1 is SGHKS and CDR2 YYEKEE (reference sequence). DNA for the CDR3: TGTGCCAGCAGCCCAGGACAGGAGAACACCGGGGAGCTGTTTTTT. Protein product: CASSPGQENTGELFF.